This T cell receptor beta chain was captured in a study of T-cell memory formation after mild COVID-19. Study-level information: TCR clusters were mostly confined to one donor each.

This CDR3 spans 21 amino acids. After removal of 3 bases from V and 3 bases from J, the junction contained 20 bases not matched to a gene. Germline loops: CDR1 SGHTA, CDR2 FQGNSA. Constant-segment primers and 5'RACE yielded cDNA libraries for TCR alpha and TCR beta, each carrying sample barcodes and UMIs. TCRdb recomputed calls from the 5' RACE reads with MiXCR, one row per CDR3 protein. Counted here are 410,000 or so distinct CDR3 sequences, around a quarter occurring once; the ten biggest clones make up around 14%. Details on this clonotype: Its target is not known.

The study, taken as a whole, reports: Clones contracting over day 15 to 85 were CD4/CD8 balanced, with later expanders leaning CD4+. Contracting CD4+ clones were located mainly in CM and EM, and CD8+ clones in EMRA.

The sequencing input was PBMCs or a T cell subset sorted from them (not recorded which). The V gene is TRBV7-2, the J gene TRBJ2-2, with 9 bases aligning to TRBD1. The sequence was obtained from an adult woman who had mild COVID-19 (a few samples of this study predate the infection). Cell type and time point are not known. The CDR3 DNA follows: TGTGCCAGCAGCTTCAGCCAGCACCGGGACAGGGATCGGTATCACACCGGGGAGCTGTTTTTT. Translation: CASSFSQHRDRDRYHTGELFF.